This TCR beta chain was recovered during a study of blood T cells in healthy people across ages. Each sample yielded at least 7 million isolated PBMCs. As regards this clonotype: The antigen is undetermined.

Study-wide results and limits: TCR beta diversity per million T cells fell roughly linearly with age.

The second PCR ran roughly 6 to 12 cycles with a sample-barcoded 5' primer and J-beta primers. The template-switch adaptor was a 5' adaptor with 12 random nucleotides. It tagged each cDNA molecule. TCRdb independently ran MiXCR on the 5' RACE reads; one entry per CDR3 protein. The profile covers hundreds of thousands of distinct CDR3 sequences, with 25% appearing a single time and 9.4% taken by the ten largest. These data also featured in a second study, about T cells of mothers and their children. That paper notes: Sample barcodes plus 2-4 random nucleotides came from the M1S primer.

Sequenced material: blood. The TCR comes from a boy aged 5-17 years in good health.

This CDR3 reads CSATGQENEKLFF. The DNA for the CDR3 is TGCAGCGCCACGGGACAGGAGAATGAAAAACTGTTTTTT. J is TRBJ1-4 and V is TRBV29-1; TRBD1 aligns across 8 bases. The CDR3 totals 13 residues. Germline V gene sequence: CDR1 SQVTM, CDR2 ANQGSEA. The J segment lost 5 bases and the V segment lost 7 bases, leaving 6 bases of the junction unmatched.